The sample holds one count of the clone carrying this T cell receptor (beta chain). There are 11 residues in the CDR3. Germline CDR1 and CDR2: MNHEY and SVGAGI. V lost 2 bases and J lost 8, with 3 bases in between. Assay used: immunoSEQ multiplex PCR; TCRdb lists only in-frame clones, some missing. The profile shows over 90,000 clones, about 95% of them singletons. This record comes from a study of technical replicates of blood from several donors. Sequenced input: T cells isolated from PBMCs. The receptor was derived from a human donor in good health. The chain joins TRBV6-5 to TRBJ2-2; D remains unclear. Here the CDR3 reads CASSYQGELFF. The CDR3 nucleotides read TGTGCCAGCAGTTACCAGGGGGAGCTGTTTTTT.